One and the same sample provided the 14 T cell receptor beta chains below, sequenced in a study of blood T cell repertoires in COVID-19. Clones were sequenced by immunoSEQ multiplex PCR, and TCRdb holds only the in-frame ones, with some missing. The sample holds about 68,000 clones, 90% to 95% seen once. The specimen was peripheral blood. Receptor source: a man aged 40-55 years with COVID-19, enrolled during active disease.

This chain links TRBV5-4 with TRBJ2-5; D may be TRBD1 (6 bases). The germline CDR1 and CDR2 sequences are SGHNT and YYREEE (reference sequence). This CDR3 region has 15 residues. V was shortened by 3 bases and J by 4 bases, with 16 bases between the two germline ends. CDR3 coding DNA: TGTGCCAGCAGCTCATTAATGGGGGCCGGAGAGACCCAGTACTTC. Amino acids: CASSSLMGAGETQYF.

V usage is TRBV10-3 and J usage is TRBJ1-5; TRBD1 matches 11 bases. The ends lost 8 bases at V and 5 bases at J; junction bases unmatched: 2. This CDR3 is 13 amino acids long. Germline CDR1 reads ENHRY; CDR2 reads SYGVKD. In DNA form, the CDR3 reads TGTGCCATCGGGGGACAGGGGGATCAGCCCCAGCATTTT. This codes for CAIGGQGDQPQHF.

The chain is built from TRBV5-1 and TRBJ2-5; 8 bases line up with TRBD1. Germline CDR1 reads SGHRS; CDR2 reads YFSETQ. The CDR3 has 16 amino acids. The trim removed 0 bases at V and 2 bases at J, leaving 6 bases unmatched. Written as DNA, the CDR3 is TGCGCCAGCAGCTTGGGGACAGGGACGGGACAAGAGACCCAGTACTTC. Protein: CASSLGTGTGQETQYF.

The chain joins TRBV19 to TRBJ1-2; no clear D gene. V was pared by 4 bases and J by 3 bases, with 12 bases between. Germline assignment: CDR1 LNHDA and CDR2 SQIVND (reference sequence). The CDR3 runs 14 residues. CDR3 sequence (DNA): TGTGCCAGTAGTAGAGAGGGAGACCACTATGGCTACACCTTC. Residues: CASSREGDHYGYTF. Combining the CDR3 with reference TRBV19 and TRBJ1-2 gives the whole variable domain DGGITQSPKYLFRKEGQNVTLSCEQNLNHDAMYWYRQDPGQGLRLIYYSQIVNDFQKGDIAEGYSVSREKKESFPLTVTSAQKNPTAFYLCASSREGDHYGYTFGSGTRLTVV.

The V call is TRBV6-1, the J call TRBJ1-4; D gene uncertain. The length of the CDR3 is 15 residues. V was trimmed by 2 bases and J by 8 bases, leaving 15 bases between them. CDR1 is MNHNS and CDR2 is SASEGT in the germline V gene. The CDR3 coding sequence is TGTGCCAGCAGTGAACCCGGTAACCTAGGAGAAAAACTGTTTTTT. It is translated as CASSEPGNLGEKLFF.

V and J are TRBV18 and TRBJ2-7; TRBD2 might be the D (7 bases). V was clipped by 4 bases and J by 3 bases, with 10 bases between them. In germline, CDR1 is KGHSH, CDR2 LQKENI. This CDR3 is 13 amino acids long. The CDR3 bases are TGTGCCAGCTCACGGGAGGGGGGCTACGAGCAGTACTTC. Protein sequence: CASSREGGYEQYF.

CDR3 loop: CASSPRLAGGYNEQFF. CDR3 sequence (DNA): TGTGCCAGCAGCCCCAGACTAGCGGGCGGCTACAATGAGCAGTTCTTC. This chain connects TRBV7-2 to TRBJ2-1, with 10 bases matching TRBD2. The CDR3 is 16 amino acids. After removal of 5 bases from V and 3 bases from J, the junction contained 7 bases not matched to a gene. CDR1 is SGHTA and CDR2 is FQGNSA in the germline V gene.

The CDR3: CASSSGMGFQETQYF. For the CDR3, the DNA is TGTGCCAGCAGTTCAGGGATGGGGTTTCAAGAGACCCAGTACTTC. The V and J genes are TRBV6-5 and TRBJ2-5, with a weak D call TRBD1 (5 bases). Trimming took off 4 bases at V and 2 bases at J, with 14 bases between the two ends. The germline V gene encodes CDR1 MNHEY and CDR2 SVGAGI. This CDR3 comprises 15 residues.

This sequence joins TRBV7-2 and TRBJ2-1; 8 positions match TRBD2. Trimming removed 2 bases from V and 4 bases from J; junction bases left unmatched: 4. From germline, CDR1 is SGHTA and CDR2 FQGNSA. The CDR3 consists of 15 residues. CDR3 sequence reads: CASSLSSGVYNEQFF. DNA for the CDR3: TGTGCCAGCAGCTTAAGTAGCGGGGTGTACAATGAGCAGTTCTTC.

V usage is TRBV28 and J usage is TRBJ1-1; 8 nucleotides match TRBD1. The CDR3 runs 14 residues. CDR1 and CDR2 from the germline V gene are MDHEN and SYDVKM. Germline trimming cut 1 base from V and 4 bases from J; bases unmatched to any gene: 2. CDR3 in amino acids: CASSLLTGATEAFF. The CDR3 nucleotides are TGTGCCAGCAGTTTATTGACAGGGGCCACTGAAGCTTTCTTT. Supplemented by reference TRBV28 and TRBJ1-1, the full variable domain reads DVKVTQSSRYLVKRTGEKVFLECVQDMDHENMFWYRQDPGLGLRLIYFSYDVKMKEKGDIPEGYSVSREKKERFSLILESASTNQTSMYLCASSLLTGATEAFFGQGTRLTVV.

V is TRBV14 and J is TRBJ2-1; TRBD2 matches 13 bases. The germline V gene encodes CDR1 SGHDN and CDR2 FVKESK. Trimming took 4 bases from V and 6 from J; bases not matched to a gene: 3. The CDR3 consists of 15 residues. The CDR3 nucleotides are TGTGCCAGCAGCCGACTAGCGGGGGGCCGCAATGAGCAGTTCTTC. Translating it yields CASSRLAGGRNEQFF.

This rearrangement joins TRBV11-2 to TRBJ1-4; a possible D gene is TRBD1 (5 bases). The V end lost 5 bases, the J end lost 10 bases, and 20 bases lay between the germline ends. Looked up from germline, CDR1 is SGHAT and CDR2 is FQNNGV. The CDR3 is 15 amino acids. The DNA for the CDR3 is TGTGCCAGCAGCCTATATCGGGGGACTTCCCGAAAACTGTTTTTT. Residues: CASSLYRGTSRKLFF.

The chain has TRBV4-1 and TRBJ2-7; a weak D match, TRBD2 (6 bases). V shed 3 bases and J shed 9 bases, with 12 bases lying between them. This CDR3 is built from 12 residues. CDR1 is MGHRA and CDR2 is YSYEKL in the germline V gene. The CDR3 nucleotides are TGCGCCAGCAGCCAGCCGTTGGGGGGGCAGTACTTC. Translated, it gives CASSQPLGGQYF.

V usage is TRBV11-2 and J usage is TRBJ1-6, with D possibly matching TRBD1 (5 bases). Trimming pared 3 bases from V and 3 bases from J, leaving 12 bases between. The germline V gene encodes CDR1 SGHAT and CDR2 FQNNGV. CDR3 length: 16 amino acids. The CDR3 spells CASSFERGVYNSPLHF. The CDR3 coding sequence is TGTGCCAGCAGCTTTGAGCGGGGGGTCTATAATTCACCCCTCCACTTT.